Presented here are 29 T cell receptor beta chains from one specimen sequenced in a study of blood T cell repertoires in COVID-19. TCRdb's copy holds only in-frame clones and misses some; the assay was immunoSEQ multiplex PCR. The table includes some 100,000 clones, roughly 80% detected once. The sample taken for sequencing was peripheral blood. Receptor source: a human donor in a cohort sampled during active COVID-19.

With regard to this clone: Other DNA variants within this sample encode the same CDR3. The chain has TRBV6-5 and TRBJ1-2, with TRBD1 matching 11 bases. The CDR3 is 16 amino acids. The germline V gene encodes CDR1 MNHEY and CDR2 SVGAGI. The V gene end was trimmed by 2 bases and the J gene end by 4 bases; junction bases not matched to a gene: 6. CDR3 bases: TGTGCCAGCAGTTACCAGAGGACAGGGGGCGGCTATGGCTACACCTTC. Translated, it gives CASSYQRTGGGYGYTF.

The chain joins TRBV30 to TRBJ1-2; 8 bases line up with TRBD1. The CDR3 has 14 amino acids. In germline, CDR1 is GTSNPN, CDR2 SVGIG (reference sequence). V lost 3 bases and J lost 6; bases outside the gene matches: 9. As DNA, the CDR3 is TGTGCCTGGAGCGATGCCCGGACAGGGAATGGCTACACCTTC. Residues: CAWSDARTGNGYTF.

This clone has more than one count but fewer than ten. The rearrangement joins TRBV18 to TRBJ2-7; tentative D call: TRBD2 (7 bases). V was clipped by 1 base and J by 4 bases, with 17 bases between them. Germline V lookup: CDR1 KGHSH, CDR2 LQKENI. The CDR3 is 16 residues long. CDR3 sequence: CASSPRGGAVSYEQYF. Here the CDR3 DNA reads TGTGCCAGCTCACCACGGGGGGGGGCCGTATCGTACGAGCAGTACTTC.

A note on this clone: Other DNA variants within this sample encode the same CDR3. The chain uses TRBV18 and TRBJ1-1, with 11 nucleotides matching TRBD1. CDR3 size: 14 residues. Germline assignment: CDR1 KGHSH and CDR2 LQKENI. Trimming removed 3 bases from V and 5 bases from J; junction bases left unmatched: 2. The CDR3, as DNA: TGTGCCAGCTCACCCGGACAGGGGGCTACTGAAGCTTTCTTT. This translates into CASSPGQGATEAFF.

The chain is built from TRBV27 and TRBJ2-7; 7 nucleotides line up with TRBD1. V dropped 10 bases and J dropped 1; count of bases not matched to a gene: 10. The CDR3 covers 14 residues. Germline V gives CDR1 MNHEY, CDR2 SMNVEV (reference sequence). The CDR3 sequence: CATTPGGPSYEQYF. DNA for the CDR3: TGTGCCACCACCCCAGGGGGTCCTTCCTACGAGCAGTACTTC.

This clone occurred once. The J gene is TRBJ2-5, the V gene TRBV7-2; D perhaps matches TRBD1 (5 bases). The V gene's germline CDR1 is SGHTA and CDR2 FQGNSA. The CDR3 totals 13 residues. With 2 bases removed from V and 4 bases from J, the gap between germline ends came to 8 bases. The CDR3 reads CASSLRGGETQYF. The CDR3 DNA sequence: TGTGCCAGCAGCTTAAGGGGCGGAGAGACCCAGTACTTC.

This chain uses TRBV29-1 with TRBJ1-2; 7 bases align to TRBD1. J was trimmed by 7 bases and V by 6 bases; bases with no gene match: 5. The CDR3 extends over 11 amino acids. Germline V gene sequence: CDR1 SQVTM, CDR2 ANQGSEA. CDR3 sequence reads: CSVFTGVGYTF. The DNA for the CDR3 is TGCAGCGTATTTACAGGGGTTGGCTACACCTTC.

The V gene is TRBV3-1 (or the pseudogene TRBV3-2), the J gene TRBJ2-6, with TRBD1 matching 8 bases. CDR1 is LGHDT and CDR2 is YNNKEL in the germline V gene (reference sequence). J gave up 7 bases and V 0 bases, and 5 bases lay outside the gene matches. The CDR3 sequence is 16 residues long. As DNA, the CDR3 is TGTGCCAGCAGCCAAGACGGACAGGGTTTAGCCAACGTCCTGACTTTC. Its translation: CASSQDGQGLANVLTF.

The chain employs TRBV28 and TRBJ2-1, with 7 bases identical to TRBD1. The CDR3 has 18 residues. CDR1 and CDR2 from the germline V gene are MDHEN and SYDVKM. Losses at the gene ends were 3 bases for V and 4 bases for J; bases not matched to a gene: 15. CDR3 nucleotide sequence: TGTGCCAGCAGTTTGTCCAGGGGGTTCATTGGGGTTTACAATGAGCAGTTCTTC. This gives the protein CASSLSRGFIGVYNEQFF.

The J gene is TRBJ1-6, the V gene TRBV5-1, with D possibly being TRBD1 (6 bases). CDR1 and CDR2 from the germline V gene are SGHRS and YFSETQ. The CDR3 contains 16 residues. Trimming took 4 bases from V and 3 from J, leaving 14 bases between them. The CDR3 here is CASSLQGNDYNSPLHF. For the CDR3, the DNA is TGCGCCAGCAGCCTACAGGGTAACGACTATAATTCACCCCTCCACTTT.

This clone occurred once. This chain connects TRBV14 to TRBJ2-7; TRBD1 matches 7 bases. The CDR3 covers 14 residues. Germline lookup yields CDR1 SGHDN and CDR2 FVKESK. J lost 4 bases, V lost 8 bases, and 11 bases had no gene match. CDR3 sequence reads: CASEETIQGYEQYF. In DNA form, the CDR3 reads TGTGCCAGCGAAGAAACGATACAGGGGTACGAGCAGTACTTC.

This clone has just a few counts. The V and J genes are TRBV6-5 and TRBJ2-6, with D possibly being TRBD2 (6 bases). Trimming stripped 9 bases from V and 0 bases from J, with 12 bases between. CDR1 and CDR2 from the germline V gene are MNHEY and SVGAGI. This CDR3 is built from 15 residues. CDR3 bases: TGTGCCAGTACATACGGGGGCTCTGGGGCCAACGTCCTGACTTTC. It codes for CASTYGGSGANVLTF.

The rearrangement uses TRBV11-3 and TRBJ1-1; tentatively, D is TRBD1 (6 bases). The CDR3 has 15 amino acids. V shed 3 bases and J shed 5 bases, with 16 bases lying between them. CDR1 is SGHNT, CDR2 YENEEA, per germline. CDR3 sequence reads: CASSFLQGLRTEAFF. CDR3 bases: TGTGCCAGCAGCTTCTTACAGGGTTTGAGGACTGAAGCTTTCTTT.

This chain connects TRBV27 to TRBJ2-3, with 13 bases that match TRBD2. The CDR3 runs 16 residues. Germline CDR1 and CDR2: MNHEY and SMNVEV (reference sequence). The junction had 2 bases not matched to a gene; V was cut back by 5 bases and J by 0 bases. Here the CDR3 DNA reads TGTGCCAGCAGTCCGGGACTAGCGGGGAGCACAGATACGCAGTATTTT. Its translation is CASSPGLAGSTDTQYF.

The rearrangement uses TRBV3-1 (or the pseudogene TRBV3-2) and TRBJ2-5, with D perhaps matching TRBD2 (5 bases). CDR3 length: 19 amino acids. Germline V gene data show CDR1 as LGHDT and CDR2 as YNNKEL (reference sequence). Trimming left V 3 bases short and J 4 bases short, with 27 bases between. CDR3 sequence reads: CASSQPAGVTGRRPETQYF. For the CDR3, the DNA is TGTGCCAGCAGCCAGCCTGCCGGGGTGACTGGTAGGCGTCCAGAGACCCAGTACTTC.

The genes are TRBV28 and TRBJ2-1; TRBD2 aligns across 7 bases. From germline, CDR1 is MDHEN and CDR2 SYDVKM. V lost 7 bases and J lost 1; bases outside the gene matches: 4. This CDR3 comprises 14 residues. Here the CDR3 reads CASNWEGSYNEQFF. The CDR3 region has the DNA TGTGCCAGCAACTGGGAGGGATCCTACAATGAGCAGTTCTTC.

V usage is TRBV7-3 and J usage is TRBJ1-1, with D possibly being TRBD1 (6 bases). The V gene's germline CDR1 is SGHTA and CDR2 FQGTGA. This CDR3 region has 13 residues. The V gene lost 2 bases and the J gene lost 4 bases, with 8 bases spanning the gap. The CDR3 region is CASSLSGATEAFF. The CDR3 nucleotides read TGTGCCAGCAGCTTATCAGGGGCCACTGAAGCTTTCTTT. Together with reference TRBV7-3 and TRBJ1-1, the CDR3 gives the full variable domain: GAGVSQTPSNKVTEKGKYVELRCDPISGHTALYWYRQSLGQGPEFLIYFQGTGAADDSGLPNDRFFAVRPEGSVSTLKIQRTERGDSAVYLCASSLSGATEAFFGQGTRLTVV.

This chain uses TRBV7-2 with TRBJ1-1; 7 positions agree with TRBD1. The trim removed 1 base at V and 8 bases at J, leaving 4 bases unmatched. CDR3 size: 13 residues. Per germline, CDR1 SGHTA and CDR2 FQGNSA. The CDR3 protein is CASSLGDSREAFF. The CDR3 DNA sequence: TGTGCCAGCAGCTTAGGGGACAGTAGGGAAGCTTTCTTT.

This chain joins TRBV25-1 and TRBJ1-3; D gene ambiguous. Trimming removed 3 bases at V and 2 bases at J, with 8 bases between. Germline V gives CDR1 MGHDK, CDR2 SYGVNS. The CDR3 extends over 14 amino acids. The CDR3 region has the DNA TGTGCCAGCAGTGAGTCGCGGGCTGGAAACACCATATATTTT. This sequence encodes CASSESRAGNTIYF.

The V and J genes are TRBV27 and TRBJ2-2, with 9 bases fitting TRBD1. CDR1 MNHEY and CDR2 SMNVEV come from the germline V gene (reference sequence). The ends lost 5 bases at V and 4 bases at J; junction bases unmatched: 2. CDR3 length: 14 residues. As DNA, the CDR3 is TGTGCCAGCAGTGGGACAGGGCTCACCGGGGAGCTGTTTTTT. Residues: CASSGTGLTGELFF.

CDR3 in DNA: TGCGCCAGCAGCCAAGATTCCCAGGGCATCAACTATGGCTACACCTTC. It encodes CASSQDSQGINYGYTF. The V and J genes are TRBV4-1 and TRBJ1-2; tentative D call: TRBD1 (5 bases). CDR3 size: 16 residues. Trimming left V 0 bases short and J 2 bases short, with 13 bases between. Germline V gives CDR1 MGHRA, CDR2 YSYEKL.

The V and J genes are TRBV28 and TRBJ2-2; possibly TRBD2 for D (5 bases). Germline V gene lookup returns CDR1 MDHEN and CDR2 SYDVKM. Trimming stripped 4 bases from V and 16 bases from J, with 13 bases between. The CDR3 has 11 residues. The CDR3 DNA reads as TGTGCCAGCAGTTCGCACCTGGGGAGGTTTTTT. It specifies CASSSHLGRFF.

The chain links TRBV19 to TRBJ1-3, with 7 positions matching TRBD1. Germline V gene lookup returns CDR1 LNHDA and CDR2 SQIVND (reference sequence). The junction had 6 bases not matched to a gene; V was cut back by 5 bases and J by 2 bases. This CDR3 has 15 amino acids. CDR3 protein: CASSLTGQPGNTIYF. The CDR3 nucleotides read TGTGCCAGTAGTCTCACGGGACAGCCTGGAAACACCATATATTTT.

The V call is TRBV6-6, the J call TRBJ2-2; maybe TRBD1 (5 bases). CDR3 size: 15 residues. Trimming removed 7 bases from V and 4 bases from J, with 16 bases in between. Germline V lookup: CDR1 MNHNY, CDR2 SVGAGI (reference sequence). The CDR3 coding sequence is TGTGCCAGCACCCAGGTTAGGGGAAGCACCGGGGAGCTGTTTTTT. Translation gives CASTQVRGSTGELFF.

The chain joins TRBV7-2 to TRBJ2-7; D is possibly TRBD1 (6 bases). Germline V lookup: CDR1 SGHTA, CDR2 FQGNSA. This CDR3 is 13 amino acids long. V was pared by 5 bases and J by 6 bases, with 14 bases between. CDR3 in DNA: TGTGCCAGCAGCCAGTCCCAGGGGTTCGAGCAGTACTTC. Amino acid sequence: CASSQSQGFEQYF.

The rearrangement links TRBV5-1 to TRBJ1-6, with 9 bases matching TRBD1. This CDR3 spans 18 amino acids. CDR1 is SGHRS and CDR2 is YFSETQ in the germline V gene. With V trimmed by 4 bases and J by 3 bases, 11 bases remained unmatched. The CDR3 loop reads CASSQSPGQGLYNSPLHF. For the CDR3, the DNA is TGCGCCAGCAGCCAATCACCGGGACAGGGCCTCTATAATTCACCCCTCCACTTT.

V usage is TRBV6-1 and J usage is TRBJ2-3, with 9 bases lining up with TRBD2. Germline CDR1 MNHNS, CDR2 SASEGT. This CDR3 is built from 16 residues. V gave up 0 bases and J gave up 5 bases; unmatched junction bases: 6. CDR3 bases: TGTGCCAGCAGTGAAGCGGCGGGGGGGCCCGTAGATACGCAGTATTTT. Translated: CASSEAAGGPVDTQYF.

The chain combines TRBV5-1 with TRBJ1-2; no firm D call. Germline CDR1 SGHRS, CDR2 YFSETQ. The CDR3 loop spans 14 amino acids. V dropped 5 bases and J dropped 5 bases, with 16 bases sitting between them. CDR3 protein: CASRGEGGRYGYTF. CDR3 DNA sequence: TGCGCCAGCAGGGGTGAGGGAGGAAGGTATGGCTACACCTTC.

The chain employs TRBV7-9 and TRBJ2-1, with 10 bases that match TRBD1. J was trimmed by 8 bases and V by 3 bases; bases with no gene match: 10. The CDR3 sequence is 16 residues long. Germline CDR1 is SEHNR and CDR2 is FQNEAQ (reference sequence). In nucleotides, the CDR3 is TGTGCCAGCAGCTTCCCTCCGGGACAGGGGATCCATGAGCAGTTCTTC. As protein: CASSFPPGQGIHEQFF.